Below, 9 T cell receptor beta chains from the same sample are listed, as sequenced in a study of Graves' ophthalmopathy and Graves' hyperthyroidism. TCR beta CDR3 amplification used RNA transcripts. First-round RT-PCR with HTBI primers preceded a second-round multiplex PCR. TCRdb passed the multiplex PCR reads through MiXCR, listing each CDR3 protein once. The sample has 350,000 to 450,000 distinct CDR3 sequences; approximately 21% are singletons. Sequenced material: peripheral blood. Receptors were obtained from a woman younger than 30 with stable Graves' hyperthyroidism.

This clonotype occurred many times. This chain links TRBV27 with TRBJ2-2, with D uncertain. Germline V gene lookup returns CDR1 MNHEY and CDR2 SMNVEV (reference sequence). With 5 bases removed from V and 1 base from J, the gap between germline ends came to 14 bases. CDR3 length: 16 amino acids. For the CDR3, the DNA is TGTGCCAGCAGTCCGCGACGGTCGGTGAACACCGGGGAGCTGTTTTTT. As protein: CASSPRRSVNTGELFF.

This clonotype was found many times. The genes are TRBV11-2 and TRBJ2-5; 14 nucleotides line up with TRBD2. The CDR3 totals 19 residues. V lost 5 bases to trimming and J lost 0 bases; unmatched junction nucleotides: 11. From germline, CDR1 is SGHAT and CDR2 FQNNGV. DNA of the CDR3: TGTGCCAGCAGCACCGGGACTAGCGGGAGAAAGTGGTACCAAGAGACCCAGTACTTC. Residues: CASSTGTSGRKWYQETQYF. Variable domain in full (rest from reference TRBV11-2 and TRBJ2-5): EAGVAQSPRYKIIEKRQSVAFWCNPISGHATLYWYQQILGQGPKLLIQFQNNGVVDDSQLPKDRFSAERLKGVDSTLKIQPAKLEDSAVYLCASSTGTSGRKWYQETQYFGPGTRLLVL.

This clonotype was seen just once. J is TRBJ2-7 and V is TRBV12-3 or TRBV12-4; D gene ambiguous. The CDR3 contains 12 residues. V was trimmed by 7 bases and J by 5 bases, leaving 12 bases between them. The CDR3 sequence is CASTSKGHEQYF. The CDR3 DNA reads TGTGCCAGCACCTCCAAAGGCCACGAGCAGTACTTC.

This clonotype was counted once. The chain is built from TRBV30 and TRBJ1-1; weak D call: TRBD1 (6 bases). V lost 5 bases and J 6 bases, leaving 16 bases between the germline ends. The CDR3 is made up of 13 amino acids. Germline CDR1 and CDR2: GTSNPN and SVGIG (reference sequence). DNA of the CDR3: TGTGCCTGGGGTAAGGGGGGGGGCGCTGAAGCTTTCTTT. It specifies CAWGKGGGAEAFF.

The sample holds many counts of this clonotype. V is TRBV29-1 and J is TRBJ1-2; 10 bases fit TRBD1. This CDR3 is 13 amino acids long. The junction had 7 bases not matched to a gene; V was cut back by 4 bases and J by 8 bases. Germline lookup yields CDR1 SQVTM and CDR2 ANQGSEA. DNA for the CDR3: TGCAGCGTTGGACAGGGGGCTGGAAACGGCTACACCTTC. Protein: CSVGQGAGNGYTF. The full variable domain, rest sourced from reference TRBV29-1 and TRBJ1-2, is SAVISQKPSRDICQRGTSLTIQCQVDSQVTMMFWYRQQPGQSLTLIATANQGSEATYESGFVIDKFPISRPNLTFSTLTVSNMSPEDSSIYLCSVGQGAGNGYTFGSGTRLTVV.

The V gene is TRBV6-5, the J gene TRBJ1-6; the D is unclear. The CDR3 extends over 15 amino acids. Looked up from germline, CDR1 is MNHEY and CDR2 is SVGAGI. V was cut by 2 bases and J by 5 bases, with 10 bases left in between. The CDR3 is CASSYAVIDNSPLHF. The CDR3 region has the DNA TGTGCCAGCAGTTACGCAGTCATTGATAATTCACCCCTCCACTTT.

The chain has TRBV15 and TRBJ1-5, with 9 nucleotides matching TRBD1. The V segment lost 8 bases and the J segment 7 bases; nucleotides outside the gene matches: 9. Per germline, CDR1 LNHNV and CDR2 YYDKDF (reference sequence). CDR3 length equals 14 residues. The CDR3 region is CATGDRAPLQPQHF. DNA of the CDR3: TGTGCCACCGGGGACAGGGCCCCTTTGCAGCCCCAGCATTTT.

This sequence joins TRBV4-2 and TRBJ2-7, with a tentative D call TRBD2 (6 bases). The CDR3 loop spans 17 amino acids. The V end was cut by 0 bases, the J end by 0 bases, with 15 bases between. The V gene's germline CDR1 is LGHNA and CDR2 YNFKEQ. The CDR3 DNA reads TGTGCCAGCAGCCAAGACTGGCAGCGGGCTTTCTCCTACGAGCAGTACTTC. This codes for CASSQDWQRAFSYEQYF.

This chain connects TRBV12-3 or TRBV12-4 to TRBJ1-2; TRBD1 agrees at 8 bases. CDR3 length: 14 residues. Trimming cost V 5 bases and J 8 bases; bases outside gene matches: 10. CDR3 sequence: CASSGDRRRVGYTF. For the CDR3, the DNA is TGTGCCAGCAGTGGGGACAGGAGGAGGGTCGGCTACACCTTC.